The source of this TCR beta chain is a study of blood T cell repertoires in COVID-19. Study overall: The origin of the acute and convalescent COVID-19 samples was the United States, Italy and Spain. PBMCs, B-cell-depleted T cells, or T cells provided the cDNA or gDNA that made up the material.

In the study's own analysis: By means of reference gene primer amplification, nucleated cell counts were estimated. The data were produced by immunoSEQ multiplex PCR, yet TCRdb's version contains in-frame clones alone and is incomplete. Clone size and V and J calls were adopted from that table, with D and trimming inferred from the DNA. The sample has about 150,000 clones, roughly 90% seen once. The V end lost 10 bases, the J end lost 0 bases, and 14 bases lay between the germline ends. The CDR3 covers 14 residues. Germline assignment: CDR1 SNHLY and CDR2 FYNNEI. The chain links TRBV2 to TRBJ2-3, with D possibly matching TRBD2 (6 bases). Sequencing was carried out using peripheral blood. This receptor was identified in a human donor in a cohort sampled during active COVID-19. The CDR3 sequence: CATRGGPSTDTQYF. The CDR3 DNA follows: TGTGCCACCCGTGGAGGGCCCAGCACAGATACGCAGTATTTT.